This T cell receptor (beta chain) was retrieved from a study of cytomegalovirus exposure and HLA in healthy donors. Regarding the study as a whole: Altogether, some 160 TCR beta chains were recorded as cytomegalovirus-associated.

The CDR3 runs 15 residues. Germline V gene lookup returns CDR1 GTSNPN and CDR2 SVGIG (reference sequence). Losses at the gene ends were 6 bases for V and 1 base for J; bases not matched to a gene: 4. The PCR was carried out with 60 Vbeta primers and 13 Jbeta primers. This table comes from immunoSEQ multiplex PCR, and its TCRdb copy is limited to in-frame clones, with some not included. The data show about 100,000 clones, about four fifths seen once. On this clone: The antigen remains unidentified.

The clonotype was recovered from a female donor in good health and CMV-seropositive. Sequenced material: PBMCs. This sequence joins TRBV30 and TRBJ2-2; the match to TRBD2 covers 11 bases. In nucleotides, the CDR3 is TGTGCCTGCCGGGGACTAGCGGTGAACACCGGGGAGCTGTTTTTT. Translated: CACRGLAVNTGELFF.